This T cell receptor beta chain was found in a study of blood T cell repertoires in COVID-19. After removal of 0 bases from V and 9 bases from J, the junction contained 6 bases not matched to a gene. CDR1 is WNHNN, CDR2 SYGVQD, per germline (reference sequence). CDR3 length equals 16 residues. Per the original methods: Reference gene primer amplification gave nucleated cell count estimates. Libraries were prepared by immunoSEQ multiplex PCR; TCRdb keeps only in-frame clonotypes and omits some of them. V and J calls and clone size are copied from that table; D and trimming were computed from the DNA. Seen here are about 250,000 clones, about 89% observed once, and the top ten hold approximately 0.84%.

The source is a man aged 25 to 40 with acute or convalescent COVID-19. The chain recombines TRBV10-1 with TRBJ1-6, with TRBD1 identical over 9 bases. The sequenced sample consisted of peripheral blood. CDR3: CASSESYGTGISPLHF. For the CDR3, the DNA is TGCGCCAGCAGTGAGTCTTATGGGACAGGGATTTCACCCCTCCACTTT.